The 21 T cell receptor beta chains given below trace back to one sample, sequenced in a study of glioma-infiltrating T cells. Amplification of TCR alpha and beta CDR3 regions from RNA used iRepertoire nested multiplex PCR. MiXCR was run by TCRdb on the multiplex PCR reads, yielding one entry per CDR3 protein. This table has about 93,000 distinct CDR3 sequences, around 40% appearing once. Sequences were obtained from glioma tissue, nonneoplastic brain tissue, or PBMCs (not recorded which). Receptor source: a human donor with low-grade glioma or glioblastoma, undergoing nonglioma brain surgery, or in good health (not recorded which).

V and J are TRBV19 and TRBJ2-5; tentatively, D is TRBD1 or TRBD2 (7 bases each). V lost 3 bases and J 4 bases, leaving 18 bases between the germline ends. CDR3 length: 16 residues. In germline, CDR1 is LNHDA, CDR2 SQIVND (reference sequence). The chain's CDR3 is CASSMSSRGGTETQYF. As DNA, the CDR3 is TGTGCCAGTAGTATGTCTAGCAGGGGGGGAACAGAGACCCAGTACTTC. Variable domain in full (rest from reference TRBV19 and TRBJ2-5): DGGITQSPKYLFRKEGQNVTLSCEQNLNHDAMYWYRQDPGQGLRLIYYSQIVNDFQKGDIAEGYSVSREKKESFPLTVTSAQKNPTAFYLCASSMSSRGGTETQYFGPGTRLLVL.

This clonotype was counted many times. V is TRBV14 and J is TRBJ2-3; D uncertain. The CDR3 totals 11 residues. The germline V and J ends were trimmed by 3 bases and 4 bases, with 2 bases remaining between them. Germline CDR1 and CDR2: SGHDN and FVKESK. CDR3 in amino acids: CASSHSDTQYF. The DNA for the CDR3 is TGTGCCAGCAGCCACTCAGATACGCAGTATTTT.

In its sample, this clonotype was seen many times. J is TRBJ2-3 and V is TRBV12-3 or TRBV12-4; D gene unclear. Between the trimmed V and J ends, which lost 10 bases and 1 base, there was a span of 15 bases. The CDR3 length is 14 residues. The CDR3 loop reads CATRFSRRTDTQYF. The CDR3 DNA reads as TGTGCCACCCGGTTTTCTCGTCGCACAGATACGCAGTATTTT.

This clonotype was counted once. A read error may produce the germline difference seen at one junction end. The chain has TRBV4-1 and TRBJ2-5; the D is unclear. CDR3 length: 14 amino acids. The germline gives CDR1 MGHRA, CDR2 YSYEKL. Here the CDR3 reads CASSSAGLGETQYF. The CDR3 DNA reads as TGTGCCAGCAGCTCGGCTGGATTGGGGGAGACCCAGTACTTC.

This clonotype has at least ten counts. The rearrangement uses TRBV6-1 and TRBJ2-5; D ambiguous. The V end lost 8 bases, the J end lost 1 base, and 8 bases lay between the germline ends. Germline assignment: CDR1 MNHNS and CDR2 SASEGT. The length of the CDR3 is 12 residues. CDR3 nucleotides: TGTGCCAGCCAGACACCCCAAGAGACCCAGTACTTC. Its translation is CASQTPQETQYF.

Of note for this clonotype: The junction and the germline gene differ at one end; a read error may be behind it. The rearrangement links TRBV12-3 or TRBV12-4 to TRBJ1-2; D not resolved. The CDR3 has 15 residues. Here the CDR3 DNA reads TGTGCCAGCAGTTTAGGGGGAGGCGCTAACTATGGCTACGCCTTC. This gives the protein CASSLGGGANYGYAF.

Turning to this clonotype: A read error may be the cause here, since a much bigger clone is one base away. Since no conserved phenylalanine or tryptophan closes the CDR3, a read error is the likely cause. The rearrangement links TRBV9 to TRBJ2-3; TRBD2 matches 7 bases. With V trimmed by 3 bases and J by 2 bases, 6 bases remained unmatched. The CDR3 runs to 15 residues. Per germline, CDR1 SGDLS and CDR2 YYNGEE. CDR3 sequence reads: CASSARGSNTDTQYL. The CDR3 region has the DNA TGTGCCAGCAGCGCGCGGGGGTCCAACACAGATACGCAGTATCTT.

A few counts support this clonotype. The chain carries TRBV12-3 or TRBV12-4 and TRBJ2-1, with 7 bases lining up with TRBD2. The CDR3 runs 16 residues. With 2 bases clipped from V and 0 bases from J, the junction kept 4 bases outside the gene matches. DNA of the CDR3: TGTGCCAGCAGTTTATGGGGGAGGGGCTCCTACAATGAGCAGTTCTTC. It encodes CASSLWGRGSYNEQFF.

Points on this clonotype: A much larger clone differs by one base, so this may be a read error. This chain connects TRBV5-1 to TRBJ2-7; 8 bases are shared with TRBD2. V was clipped by 0 bases and J by 2 bases; unmatched bases: 7. This CDR3 is 16 amino acids long. CDR1 and CDR2 (germline): SGHRS, YFSETQ. The CDR3 region has the DNA TGCGCCAGCAGCTTGGACCCCAGCGGGGGAACCTACGAGCAGTACTTC. Translating it yields CASSLDPSGGTYEQYF.

This clonotype was detected ten times or more. The chain has TRBV14 and TRBJ2-5; no firm D call. Germline CDR1 is SGHDN and CDR2 is FVKESK. The CDR3 consists of 13 residues. Trimming removed 6 bases at V and 2 bases at J, with 10 bases between. The CDR3 nucleotides are TGTGCCAGCAGTCCCCTGATTCAAGAGACCCAGTACTTC. It encodes CASSPLIQETQYF.

Remarks on this clonotype: Since the CDR3 does not end with the conserved phenylalanine or tryptophan, this likely comes from a read error. The V and J genes are TRBV6-6 and TRBJ2-7; D possibly corresponds to TRBD1 (5 bases). Trimming shortened V by 6 bases and J by 4 bases, and 13 bases separated the two germline ends. This CDR3 has 13 amino acids. The V gene's germline CDR1 is MNHNY and CDR2 SVGAGI (reference sequence). The CDR3, as DNA: TGTGCCAGCAGACGACAGTTTCAGTACGAGCAGTACCTC. As protein: CASRRQFQYEQYL.

This clonotype was observed many times. The chain uses TRBV6-4 and TRBJ1-1, with a weak D call TRBD1 (6 bases). The V gene lost 2 bases and the J gene lost 5 bases, with 9 bases spanning the gap. CDR1 is MRHNA, CDR2 SNTAGT, per germline. The CDR3 is 13 amino acids. CDR3 DNA: TGTGCCAGCAGTGACGCCGGACAGACTGAAGCTTTCTTT. Residues: CASSDAGQTEAFF.

The table lists this clonotype with many counts. The CDR3: CASSDRVTYGYTF. CDR3 coding DNA: TGTGCCAGCAGTGACAGGGTTACCTATGGCTACACCTTC. The J gene is TRBJ1-2, the V gene TRBV6-1, with TRBD1 as a possible D gene (5 bases). Germline V gene lookup returns CDR1 MNHNS and CDR2 SASEGT. The CDR3 loop spans 13 amino acids. Trimming removed 3 bases at V and 4 bases at J, with 9 bases between.

This clonotype was found many times. The chain joins TRBV2 to TRBJ2-7, with a weak D call TRBD1 (7 bases). Per germline, CDR1 SNHLY and CDR2 FYNNEI. The CDR3 covers 15 residues. V was clipped by 3 bases and J by 3 bases, with 15 bases between them. In DNA, the CDR3 is TGTGCCAGCAGTGAGGAGGGACAGACTAACTACGAGCAGTACTTC. Encoded protein: CASSEEGQTNYEQYF.

This clonotype was counted between two and nine times. A much larger clone differs by one base, so this may be a read error. The V call is TRBV3-1, the J call TRBJ1-5; D unresolved. In germline, CDR1 is LGHDT, CDR2 YNNKEL (reference sequence). The CDR3 sequence is 14 residues long. Trimming took 3 bases from V and 3 from J, leaving 9 bases between them. The CDR3 region has the DNA TGTGCCAGCAGCCAGGGCCTTGACAATCAGCCCCAGCATTTT. Its protein is CASSQGLDNQPQHF.

A word on this clonotype: Without the conserved terminal phenylalanine or tryptophan, this CDR3 likely stems from a read error. The limits of the CDR3 on the DNA are not certain, so only TCRdb's listed CDR3 is given. J is TRBJ2-3 and V is TRBV28. In germline, CDR1 is MDHEN, CDR2 SYDVKM. The CDR3 extends over 16 residues, inclusive of both ends. The chain's CDR3 is CASSLTQTSGTDTRYS.

This clonotype showed up just a few times. The V and J genes are TRBV19 and TRBJ2-4; D might be TRBD1 (6 bases). Germline V gene data show CDR1 as LNHDA and CDR2 as SQIVND (reference sequence). V was shortened by 5 bases and J by 2 bases, with 13 bases between the two germline ends. There are 15 residues in the CDR3. The CDR3 sequence is CASSARTDPKNIQYF. CDR3 nucleotides: TGTGCCAGTAGTGCCCGGACAGATCCCAAAAACATTCAGTACTTC.

This clonotype was seen repeatedly, ten times or more. The rearrangement uses TRBV7-2 and TRBJ1-2, with D unresolved. CDR1 and CDR2 from the germline V gene are SGHTA and FQGNSA. The length of the CDR3 is 15 residues. The germline V and J ends were trimmed by 0 bases and 0 bases, with 8 bases remaining between them. CDR3 amino acids: CASSLAPTTNYGYTF. Here the CDR3 DNA reads TGTGCCAGCAGCTTAGCACCCACGACTAACTATGGCTACACCTTC.

Comments on this clonotype: Just one base apart from a much larger clone, this may be a read error. The gene calls are TRBV18 and TRBJ2-1; 8 bases map to TRBD1. This CDR3 is built from 15 residues. Germline V lookup: CDR1 KGHSH, CDR2 LQKENI. CDR3 loop: CAISPSSGQENEQFF. The DNA of the CDR3 is TGTGCCATCTCACCATCTTCGGGACAGGAGAATGAGCAGTTCTTC.

This clonotype was seen at least ten times. V and J are TRBV4-3 and TRBJ2-1, with 7 bases lining up with TRBD2. V was clipped by 0 bases and J by 7 bases; unmatched bases: 9. The CDR3 has 16 residues. Germline V lookup: CDR1 LGHNA, CDR2 YSLEER. CDR3 in DNA: TGCGCCAGCAGCCAAGATTTGGCTAGCGGTGGGAATGAGCAGTTCTTC. The encoded protein is CASSQDLASGGNEQFF.

This clonotype came up a few times. The chain links TRBV5-1 to TRBJ2-1; 9 nucleotides line up with TRBD2. The CDR3 runs to 16 residues. Germline values: CDR1 SGHRS, CDR2 YFSETQ. V trimming: 0 bases; J trimming: 6 bases; junction bases outside the gene matches: 7. The DNA for the CDR3 is TGCGCCAGCAGCTTGGAAGGGACTAGCAATCGCAATGAGCAGTTCTTC. The encoded protein is CASSLEGTSNRNEQFF.